This TCR beta chain is from a study of CD8+CD57+ T cells in acquired aplastic anemia. V lost 1 base, J lost 2 bases, and 4 bases stayed unmatched. This CDR3 contains 16 residues. Germline V gives CDR1 SEHNR, CDR2 FQNEAQ (reference sequence). According to the study, genomic DNA was the template for TCR beta VDJ and CDR3 profiling. MiXCR, run by TCRdb on the reads, gives a single entry per CDR3 protein. Here the sample spans 65,000 to 85,000 distinct CDR3 sequences, roughly half being singletons. This clonotype showed up many times. Sequencing was carried out using sorted CD4+, CD8+, or CD8+CD57+ T cells (not recorded which) from PBMCs. The gene calls are TRBV7-9 and TRBJ2-1, with 8 positions matching TRBD1. This receptor was taken from a human donor in good health, serving as a control. The CDR3 DNA follows: TGTGCCAGCAGCTTAGGGACAGGGACGGCCTACAATGAGCAGTTCTTC. Translated: CASSLGTGTAYNEQFF.